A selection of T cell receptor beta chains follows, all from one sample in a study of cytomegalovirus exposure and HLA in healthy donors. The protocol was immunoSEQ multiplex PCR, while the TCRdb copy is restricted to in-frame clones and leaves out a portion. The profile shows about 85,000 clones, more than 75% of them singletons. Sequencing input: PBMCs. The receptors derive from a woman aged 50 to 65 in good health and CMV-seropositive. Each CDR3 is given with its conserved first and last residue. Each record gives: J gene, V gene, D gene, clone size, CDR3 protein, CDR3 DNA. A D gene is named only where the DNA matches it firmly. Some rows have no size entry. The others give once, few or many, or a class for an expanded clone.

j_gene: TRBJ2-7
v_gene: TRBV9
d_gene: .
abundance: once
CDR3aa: CASSVGSNLSPYEQYF
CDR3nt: TGTGCCAGCAGCGTAGGGTCAAATCTCAGTCCCTACGAGCAGTACTTC

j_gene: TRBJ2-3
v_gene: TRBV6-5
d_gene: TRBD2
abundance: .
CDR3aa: CASSASGVPDTQYF
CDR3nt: TGTGCCAGCAGTGCTAGCGGGGTCCCAGATACGCAGTATTTT

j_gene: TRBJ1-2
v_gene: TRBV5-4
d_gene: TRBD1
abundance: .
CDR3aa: CASSLEGRGHGYTF
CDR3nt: TGTGCCAGCAGCTTGGAGGGCAGGGGGCATGGCTACACCTTC

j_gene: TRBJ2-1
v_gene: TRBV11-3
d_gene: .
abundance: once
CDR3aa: CASSYTGGTEQFF
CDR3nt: TGTGCCAGCAGCTACACAGGCGGTACCGAGCAGTTCTTC

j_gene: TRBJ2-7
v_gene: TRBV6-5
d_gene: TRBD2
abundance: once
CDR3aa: CASSHGEGEQYF
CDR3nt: TGTGCCAGCAGCCACGGGGAGGGCGAGCAGTACTTC

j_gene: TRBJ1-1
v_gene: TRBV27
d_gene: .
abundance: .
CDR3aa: CASRENYLGRNTEAFF
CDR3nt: TGTGCCAGCAGGGAGAATTACCTCGGGAGAAACACTGAAGCTTTCTTT

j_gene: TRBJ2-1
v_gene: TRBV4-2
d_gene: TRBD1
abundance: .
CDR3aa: CASSQEGDRGREQFF
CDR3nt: TGTGCCAGCAGCCAAGAGGGGGACAGGGGCAGAGAGCAGTTCTTC

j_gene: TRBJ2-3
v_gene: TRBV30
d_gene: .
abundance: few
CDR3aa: CAWKGRGDTQYF
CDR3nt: TGTGCCTGGAAGGGGCGGGGAGATACGCAGTATTTT

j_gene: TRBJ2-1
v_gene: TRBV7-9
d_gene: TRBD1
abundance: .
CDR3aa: CASSQGQGVYNEQFF
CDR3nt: TGTGCCAGCAGCCAGGGACAGGGCGTCTACAATGAGCAGTTCTTC

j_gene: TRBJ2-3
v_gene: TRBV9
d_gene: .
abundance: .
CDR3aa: CASSPSLTASTDTQYF
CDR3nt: TGTGCCAGCAGCCCTTCCTTAACTGCTAGCACAGATACGCAGTATTTT

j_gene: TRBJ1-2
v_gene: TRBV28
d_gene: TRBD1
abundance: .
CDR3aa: CASSTPTGFYGYTF
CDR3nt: TGTGCCAGCAGCACACCGACAGGGTTCTATGGCTACACCTTC

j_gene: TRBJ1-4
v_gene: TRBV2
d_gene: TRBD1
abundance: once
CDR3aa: CASSVDRVGGGKLFF
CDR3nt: TGTGCCAGCAGTGTTGACAGGGTCGGTGGTGGAAAACTGTTTTTT

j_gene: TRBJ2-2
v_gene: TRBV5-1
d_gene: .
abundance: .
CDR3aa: CASSLADRDTGELFF
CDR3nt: TGCGCCAGCAGCCTAGCGGACAGGGACACCGGGGAGCTGTTTTTT

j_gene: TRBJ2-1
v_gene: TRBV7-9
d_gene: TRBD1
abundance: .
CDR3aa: CASSPRTGNFNEQFF
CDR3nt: TGTGCCAGCAGCCCCCGGACAGGGAATTTCAATGAGCAGTTCTTC

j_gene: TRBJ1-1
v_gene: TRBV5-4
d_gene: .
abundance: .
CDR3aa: CASSRQGLVTEAFF
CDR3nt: TGTGCCAGCAGCCGCCAGGGGTTAGTGACTGAAGCTTTCTTT

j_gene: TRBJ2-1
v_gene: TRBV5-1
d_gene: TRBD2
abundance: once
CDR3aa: CASSSGLAGGRFDDEQFF
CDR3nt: TGCGCCAGCAGTTCTGGACTAGCGGGGGGGCGATTCGATGATGAGCAGTTCTTC

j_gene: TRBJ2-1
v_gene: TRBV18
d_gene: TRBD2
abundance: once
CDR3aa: CASSPLAGGYNEQFF
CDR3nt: TGTGCCAGCTCACCACTAGCGGGGGGTTACAATGAGCAGTTCTTC

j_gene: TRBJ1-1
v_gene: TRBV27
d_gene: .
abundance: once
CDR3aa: CASSSGLNTEAFF
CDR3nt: TGTGCCAGCAGTTCAGGGTTGAACACTGAAGCTTTCTTT

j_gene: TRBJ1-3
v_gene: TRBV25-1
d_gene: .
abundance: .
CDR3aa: CASSLGGRINTIYF
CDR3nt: TGTGCCAGCAGTCTGGGGGGGCGGATAAACACCATATATTTT

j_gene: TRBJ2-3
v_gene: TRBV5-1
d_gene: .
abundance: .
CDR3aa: CASSFGTPGDTQYF
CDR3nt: TGCGCCAGCAGCTTCGGGACTCCCGGTGATACGCAGTATTTT

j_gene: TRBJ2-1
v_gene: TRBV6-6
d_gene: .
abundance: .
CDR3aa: CASSFPPSTLIFF
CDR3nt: TGTGCCAGCAGTTTTCCTCCCTCGACTCTAATTTTCTTC

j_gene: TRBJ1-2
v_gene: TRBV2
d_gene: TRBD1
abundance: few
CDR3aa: CASSPRDRVVKGYTF
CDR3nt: TGTGCCAGCAGTCCCCGGGACAGGGTTGTCAAGGGCTACACCTTC

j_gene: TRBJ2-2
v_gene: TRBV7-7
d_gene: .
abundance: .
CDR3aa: CASSLTGNTGELFF
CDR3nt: TGTGCTAGCAGCCTGACAGGGAACACCGGGGAGCTGTTTTTT

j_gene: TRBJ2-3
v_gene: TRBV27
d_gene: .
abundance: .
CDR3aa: CASRDSHSTQYF
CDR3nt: TGTGCCAGCAGGGACAGCCATTCTACGCAGTATTTT

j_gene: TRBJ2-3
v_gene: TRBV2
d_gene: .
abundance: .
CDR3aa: CASSYLLDTQYF
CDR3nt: TGTGCCAGCAGCTACCTGTTAGATACGCAGTATTTT

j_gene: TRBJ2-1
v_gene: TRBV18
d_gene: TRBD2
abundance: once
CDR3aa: CASSPLAGDYNEQFF
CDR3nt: TGTGCCAGCTCACCACTAGCGGGAGACTACAATGAGCAGTTCTTC

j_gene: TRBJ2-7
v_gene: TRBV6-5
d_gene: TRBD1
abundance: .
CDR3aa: CASSYSRDRNYEQYF
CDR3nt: TGTGCCAGCAGTTACTCCCGGGACAGAAATTACGAGCAGTACTTC

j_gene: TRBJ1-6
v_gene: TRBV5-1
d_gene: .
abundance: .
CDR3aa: CASSKDSVLSPLHF
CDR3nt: TGCGCCAGCAGTAAGGACAGTGTACTTTCACCCCTCCACTTT

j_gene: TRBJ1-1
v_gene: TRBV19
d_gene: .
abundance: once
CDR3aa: CASSTGVNTEAFF
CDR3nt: TGTGCCAGTAGTACAGGGGTAAACACTGAAGCTTTCTTT

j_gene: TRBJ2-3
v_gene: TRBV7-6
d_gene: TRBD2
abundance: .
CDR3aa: CASSFWRLAGAGTDTQYF
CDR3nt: TGTGCCAGCAGCTTTTGGCGATTAGCGGGAGCCGGCACAGATACGCAGTATTTT

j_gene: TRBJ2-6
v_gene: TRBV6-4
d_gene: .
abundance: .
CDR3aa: CASSDSTASGANVLTF
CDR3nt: TGTGCCAGCAGTGACTCCACAGCCTCTGGGGCCAACGTCCTGACTTTC

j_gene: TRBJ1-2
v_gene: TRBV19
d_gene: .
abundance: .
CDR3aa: CASSQGANYGYTF
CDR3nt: TGTGCCAGTAGTCAGGGCGCGAACTATGGCTACACCTTC

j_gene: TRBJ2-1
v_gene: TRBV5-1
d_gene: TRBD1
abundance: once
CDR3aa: CASSLPLFQGQNPLSSYNEQFF
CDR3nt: TGCGCCAGCAGCCTACCATTGTTTCAGGGACAGAACCCTCTATCCTCCTACAATGAGCAGTTCTTC

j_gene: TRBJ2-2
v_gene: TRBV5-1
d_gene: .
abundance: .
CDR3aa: CASSLQGGGTGELFF
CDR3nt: TGCGCCAGCAGCTTGCAAGGGGGGGGCACCGGGGAGCTGTTTTTT

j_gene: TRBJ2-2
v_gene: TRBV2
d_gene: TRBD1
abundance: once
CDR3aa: CASGERTGSLTGELFF
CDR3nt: TGTGCCAGTGGGGAGCGGACAGGTTCTTTGACCGGGGAGCTGTTTTTT

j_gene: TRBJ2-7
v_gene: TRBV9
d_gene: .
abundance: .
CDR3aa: CASTPGTLSSYEQYF
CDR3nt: TGTGCCAGCACCCCAGGGACTCTCAGCTCCTACGAGCAGTACTTC

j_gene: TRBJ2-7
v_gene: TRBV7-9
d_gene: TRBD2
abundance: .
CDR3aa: CASSFGGGNEQYF
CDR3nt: TGTGCCAGCAGCTTTGGGGGAGGGAACGAGCAGTACTTC

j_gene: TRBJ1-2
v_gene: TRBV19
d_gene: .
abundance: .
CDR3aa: CASSIPGNGYGYTF
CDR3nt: TGTGCCAGTAGTATACCAGGGAACGGCTATGGCTACACCTTC

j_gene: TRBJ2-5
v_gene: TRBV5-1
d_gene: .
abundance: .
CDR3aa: CASSLGGLETQYF
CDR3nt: TGCGCCAGCAGCTTGGGAGGGCTAGAGACCCAGTACTTC

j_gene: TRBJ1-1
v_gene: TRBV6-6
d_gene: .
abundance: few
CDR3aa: CASSSRTAKNTEAFF
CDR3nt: TGTGCCAGCAGCTCCAGGACAGCTAAGAACACTGAAGCTTTCTTT

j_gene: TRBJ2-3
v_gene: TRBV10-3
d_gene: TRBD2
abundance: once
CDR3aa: CATETSGIDTQYF
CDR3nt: TGTGCCACCGAAACTAGCGGGATAGATACGCAGTATTTT

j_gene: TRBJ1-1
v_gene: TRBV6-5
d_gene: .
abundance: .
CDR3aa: CASSYSILMNTEAFF
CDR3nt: TGTGCCAGCAGTTATAGTATCCTGATGAACACTGAAGCTTTCTTT

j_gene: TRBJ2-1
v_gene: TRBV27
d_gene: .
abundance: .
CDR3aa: CASSLYSGLISYNEQFF
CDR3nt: TGTGCCAGCAGTTTATATTCAGGGTTGATCTCCTACAATGAGCAGTTCTTC

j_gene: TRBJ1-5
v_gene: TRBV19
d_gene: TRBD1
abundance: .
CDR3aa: CASLDRGGNQPQHF
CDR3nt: TGTGCCAGCTTGGACAGGGGGGGCAATCAGCCCCAGCATTTT

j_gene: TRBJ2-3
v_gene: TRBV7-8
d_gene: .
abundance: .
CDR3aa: CASSFGVGRALGRTDTQYF
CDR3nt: TGTGCCAGCAGCTTTGGGGTCGGGCGGGCGTTAGGGCGCACAGATACGCAGTATTTT

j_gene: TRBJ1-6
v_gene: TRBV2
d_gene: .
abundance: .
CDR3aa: CASSFGLNSPLHF
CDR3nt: TGTGCCAGCAGTTTCGGACTCAATTCACCCCTCCACTTT

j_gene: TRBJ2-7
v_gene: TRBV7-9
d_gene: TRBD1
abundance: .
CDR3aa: CASSQPGQGNEQYF
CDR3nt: TGTGCCAGCAGCCAACCGGGACAGGGCAACGAGCAGTACTTC

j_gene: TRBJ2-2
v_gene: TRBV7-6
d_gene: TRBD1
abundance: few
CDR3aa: CASSLVTGTELTGELFF
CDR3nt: TGTGCCAGCAGCTTAGTTACCGGGACAGAACTCACCGGGGAGCTGTTTTTT

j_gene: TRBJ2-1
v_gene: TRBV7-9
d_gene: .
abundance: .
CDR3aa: CASSWPRIRGSGGNEQFF
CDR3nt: TGTGCCAGCAGCTGGCCCCGGATTAGAGGGAGTGGTGGCAATGAGCAGTTCTTC

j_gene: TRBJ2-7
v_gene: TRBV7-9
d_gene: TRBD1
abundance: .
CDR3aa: CSSSLTGGSTYEQYF
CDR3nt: TGTTCCAGCAGCTTAACAGGGGGGTCGACCTACGAGCAGTACTTC

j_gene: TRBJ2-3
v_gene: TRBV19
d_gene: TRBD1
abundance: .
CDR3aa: CASSSGQGTDTQYF
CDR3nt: TGTGCCAGTAGTTCCGGACAGGGAACAGATACGCAGTATTTT

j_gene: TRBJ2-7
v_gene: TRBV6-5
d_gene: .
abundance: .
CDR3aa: CASSYSGGGRYEQYF
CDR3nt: TGTGCCAGCAGTTACTCGGGGGGGGGCAGATACGAGCAGTACTTC

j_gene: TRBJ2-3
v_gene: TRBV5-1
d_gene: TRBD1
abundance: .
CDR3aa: CASRDRDLVTDTQYF
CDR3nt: TGCGCCAGCCGGGACAGGGATTTAGTCACAGATACGCAGTATTTT

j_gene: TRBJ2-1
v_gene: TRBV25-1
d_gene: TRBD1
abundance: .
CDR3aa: CASSELGGDRGHNEQFF
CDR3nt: TGTGCCAGCAGTGAATTGGGGGGGGACAGGGGTCACAATGAGCAGTTCTTC

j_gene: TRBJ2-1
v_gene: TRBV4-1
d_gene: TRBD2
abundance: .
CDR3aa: CASSQVWLAGPGVTYNEQFF
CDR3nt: TGCGCCAGCAGCCAAGTCTGGCTAGCGGGCCCGGGTGTCACCTACAATGAGCAGTTCTTC

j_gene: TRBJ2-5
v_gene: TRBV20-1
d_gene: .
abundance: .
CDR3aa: CSARPLETQYF
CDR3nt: TGCAGTGCTAGACCTCTAGAGACCCAGTACTTC

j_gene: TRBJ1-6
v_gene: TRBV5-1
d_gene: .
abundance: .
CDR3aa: CASSREGSSPLHF
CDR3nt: TGCGCCAGCAGCCGGGAAGGCTCGTCACCCCTCCACTTT